This TCR beta chain was sequenced during a study of vaccination effects on CD4 cells after COVID-19. Sequencing was performed with immunoSEQ multiplex PCR; in TCRdb, only in-frame clones are kept and a portion is missing. The sample consists of 50,000 to 65,000 clones, over 75% of them appearing once. Antigen-specific CD4+ T cells expanded by the ViraFEST assay with viral peptide pools were then sequenced. Cultured cells yielded isolated CD4+ T cells after less than 11 days. Every well got a few million PBMC, which were grown with about 9.9 IU/ml IL-2 and 10 ug/ml peptides. The V gene lost 2 bases and the J gene lost 4 bases, with 13 bases spanning the gap. CDR3 size: 15 residues. Per the germline V gene, CDR1 is SGHRS and CDR2 is YFSETQ. As for this clone: The antigen is not known.

This clonotype was sampled from a human donor who received a COVID-19 vaccine. The source material was CD4+ T cells from PBMCs cultured with HCoV-229E spike peptides, sampled before COVID-19 vaccination. The V gene is TRBV5-1, the J gene TRBJ2-1; D might be TRBD1 (6 bases). The CDR3 sequence: CASSLLDSGYNEQFF. The CDR3 coding sequence is TGCGCCAGCAGCTTACTGGACAGCGGTTACAATGAGCAGTTCTTC.